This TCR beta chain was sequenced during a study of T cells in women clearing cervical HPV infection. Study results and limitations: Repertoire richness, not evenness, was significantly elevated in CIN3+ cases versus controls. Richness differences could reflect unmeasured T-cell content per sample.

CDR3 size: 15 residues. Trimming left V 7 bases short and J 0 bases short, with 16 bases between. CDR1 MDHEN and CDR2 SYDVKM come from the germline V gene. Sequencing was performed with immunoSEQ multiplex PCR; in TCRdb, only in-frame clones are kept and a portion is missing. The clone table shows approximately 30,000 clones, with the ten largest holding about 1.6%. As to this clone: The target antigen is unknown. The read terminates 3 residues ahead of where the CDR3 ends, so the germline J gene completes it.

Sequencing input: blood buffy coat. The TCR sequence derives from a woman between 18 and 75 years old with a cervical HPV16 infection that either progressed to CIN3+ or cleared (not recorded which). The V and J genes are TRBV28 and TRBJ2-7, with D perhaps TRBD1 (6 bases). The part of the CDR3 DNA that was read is TGTGCCAGCATTTCCAGCAGGGGTCACTCCTACGAG. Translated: CASISSRGHSYE. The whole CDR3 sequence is CASISSRGHSYEQYF.